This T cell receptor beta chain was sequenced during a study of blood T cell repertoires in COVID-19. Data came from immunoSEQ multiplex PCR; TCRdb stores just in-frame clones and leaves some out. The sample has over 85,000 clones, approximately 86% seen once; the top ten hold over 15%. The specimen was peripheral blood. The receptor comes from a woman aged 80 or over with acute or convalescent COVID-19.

CDR3 loop: CASSRLGDHQPQHF. As DNA, the CDR3 is TGTGCCAGCAGCAGGTTAGGGGATCATCAGCCCCAGCATTTT. The rearrangement uses TRBV9 and TRBJ1-5; possible D gene TRBD1, 5 bases. The CDR3 has 14 amino acids. The V gene's germline CDR1 is SGDLS and CDR2 YYNGEE. V was cut by 4 bases and J by 5 bases, with 13 bases left in between. Together with reference TRBV9 and TRBJ1-5, the CDR3 gives the full variable domain: DSGVTQTPKHLITATGQRVTLRCSPRSGDLSVYWYQQSLDQGLQFLIQYYNGEERAKGNILERFSAQQFPDLHSELNLSSLELGDSALYFCASSRLGDHQPQHFGDGTRLSIL.